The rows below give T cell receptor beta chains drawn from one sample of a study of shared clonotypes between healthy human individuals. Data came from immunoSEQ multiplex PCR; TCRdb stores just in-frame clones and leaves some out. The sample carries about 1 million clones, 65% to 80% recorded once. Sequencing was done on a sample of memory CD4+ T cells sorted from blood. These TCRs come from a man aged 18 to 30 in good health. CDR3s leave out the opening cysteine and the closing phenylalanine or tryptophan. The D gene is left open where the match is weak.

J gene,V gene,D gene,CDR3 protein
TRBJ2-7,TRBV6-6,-,ASSYSDTGGEQY
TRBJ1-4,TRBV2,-,AGKTGGNEKLF
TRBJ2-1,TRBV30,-,AWKPGGTYNEQF
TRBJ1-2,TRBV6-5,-,ASSYHGNYGYT
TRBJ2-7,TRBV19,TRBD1,ASRGQYEQY
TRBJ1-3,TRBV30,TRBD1,AWSRPGGSGNTIY
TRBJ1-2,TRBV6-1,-,ASSEWPGTNYGYT
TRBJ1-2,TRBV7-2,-,ASSLVTGTYGYT
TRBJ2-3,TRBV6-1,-,ASSEDIGGSTDTQY
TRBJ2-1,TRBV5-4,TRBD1,ASSSGGSNEQF
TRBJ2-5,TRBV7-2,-,ASSLGPGLETQY